These 20 T cell receptor beta chains share one sample of origin, sequenced in a study of blood T cell repertoires in COVID-19. Clones were sequenced by immunoSEQ multiplex PCR, and TCRdb holds only the in-frame ones, with some missing. The data contain approximately 210,000 clones, approximately 81% of them singletons. The sample taken for sequencing was PBMCs or T cells enriched from blood (not recorded which). The receptors come from a woman aged 50 to 65 with acute COVID-19.

In its sample, this clone was seen a few times. The chain couples TRBV9 to TRBJ2-5; D gene unclear. V was cut by 4 bases and J by 2 bases, with 9 bases left in between. Per the germline V gene, CDR1 is SGDLS and CDR2 is YYNGEE. The CDR3 totals 13 residues. CDR3 bases: TGTGCCAGCAGCCGTTGGCTTCAAGAGACCCAGTACTTC. Its translation: CASSRWLQETQYF. Variable domain in full (rest from reference TRBV9 and TRBJ2-5): DSGVTQTPKHLITATGQRVTLRCSPRSGDLSVYWYQQSLDQGLQFLIQYYNGEERAKGNILERFSAQQFPDLHSELNLSSLELGDSALYFCASSRWLQETQYFGPGTRLLVL.

The chain couples TRBV21-1 to TRBJ1-5; the tabulated D call, TRBD1, remains unverified against the DNA. TRBV21-1 is noted as a pseudogene. The CDR3 runs to 13 residues. CDR3 residues: CASSKQVRQPQHF. CDR3 nucleotides: TGTGCCAGCAGCAAACAGGTCCGCCAGCCCCAGCATTTT.

The CDR3 sequence is CASSLGGQPQHF. DNA for the CDR3: TGTGCCAGCAGCCTAGGGGGCCAGCCCCAGCATTTT. V usage is TRBV28 and J usage is TRBJ1-5, with 7 bases identical to TRBD1. CDR3 size: 12 residues. Per germline, CDR1 MDHEN and CDR2 SYDVKM. The junction had 3 bases not matched to a gene; V was cut back by 6 bases and J by 7 bases.

This clone has only a few counts. The chain joins TRBV5-5 to TRBJ1-6, with TRBD1 matching over 9 bases. From germline, CDR1 is SGHKS and CDR2 YYEKEE (reference sequence). The CDR3 extends over 15 amino acids. V dropped 4 bases and J dropped 9; count of bases not matched to a gene: 8. DNA for the CDR3: TGTGCCAGCAGCCCAACACAGGGGGCCAGTTCACCCCTCCACTTT. Encoded protein: CASSPTQGASSPLHF.

The sample holds one count of this clone. J is TRBJ1-3 and V is TRBV19; D perhaps matches TRBD1 (6 bases). The CDR3 consists of 14 residues. Trimming pared 7 bases from V and 4 bases from J, leaving 14 bases between. In germline, CDR1 is LNHDA, CDR2 SQIVND (reference sequence). The CDR3 DNA follows: TGTGCCAGTATAGTAGGGGACATCGGAAACACCATATATTTT. Encoded protein: CASIVGDIGNTIYF. Using reference TRBV19 and TRBJ1-3 for the parts outside the CDR3, the full variable domain is DGGITQSPKYLFRKEGQNVTLSCEQNLNHDAMYWYRQDPGQGLRLIYYSQIVNDFQKGDIAEGYSVSREKKESFPLTVTSAQKNPTAFYLCASIVGDIGNTIYFGEGSWLTVV.

The gene calls are TRBV5-1 and TRBJ2-3, with 8 bases aligning to TRBD2. Germline CDR1 reads SGHRS; CDR2 reads YFSETQ. J gave up 1 base and V 2 bases, and 9 bases lay outside the gene matches. This CDR3 contains 17 residues. As DNA, the CDR3 is TGCGCCAGCAGCTTAGGCGGGGGGCGATCTGGCACAGATACGCAGTATTTT. It codes for CASSLGGGRSGTDTQYF.

This chain joins TRBV19 and TRBJ1-1; D is perhaps TRBD1 (5 bases). This CDR3 is built from 14 residues. Germline CDR1 is LNHDA and CDR2 is SQIVND (reference sequence). V was cut by 7 bases and J by 0 bases, with 12 bases left in between. CDR3 nucleotide sequence: TGTGCCAGTAAAGACAGTTCTATGAACACTGAAGCTTTCTTT. Its protein product is CASKDSSMNTEAFF.

This clone occurred once. The chain joins TRBV29-1 to TRBJ2-2; D is perhaps TRBD1 (6 bases). Germline values: CDR1 SQVTM, CDR2 ANQGSEA. V was shortened by 5 bases and J by 4 bases, with 14 bases between the two germline ends. The CDR3 is 14 residues long. This CDR3 reads CSVKGRGGTGELFF. Written as DNA, the CDR3 is TGCAGCGTTAAGGGACGAGGGGGCACCGGGGAGCTGTTTTTT.

The chain couples TRBV7-2 to TRBJ2-2; possibly TRBD2 for D (6 bases). The CDR3 contains 14 residues. Germline-derived CDR1 and CDR2 are SGHTA and FQGNSA. With 6 bases removed from V and 5 bases from J, the gap between germline ends came to 13 bases. Here the CDR3 DNA reads TGTGCCAGCAGGCCCGGGACTCAAACCGGGGAGCTGTTTTTT. Its protein product is CASRPGTQTGELFF.

This chain joins TRBV7-9 and TRBJ1-1, with TRBD1 matching 8 bases. Germline V gene lookup returns CDR1 SEHNR and CDR2 FQNEAQ (reference sequence). This CDR3 contains 14 residues. Trimming removed 4 bases from V and 4 bases from J; junction bases left unmatched: 5. The CDR3 DNA follows: TGTGCCAGCAGCTCAAACAGGGGGATCACTGAAGCTTTCTTT. Its translation: CASSSNRGITEAFF.

This clone was seen only a few times. The V call is TRBV28, the J call TRBJ1-5; TRBD1 might be the D (6 bases). The CDR3 covers 14 residues. From germline, CDR1 is MDHEN and CDR2 SYDVKM. Trimming took 5 bases from V and 3 from J, leaving 11 bases between them. CDR3 region: CASSPQGFNQPQHF. DNA for the CDR3: TGTGCCAGCAGTCCCCAGGGGTTCAATCAGCCCCAGCATTTT.

The chain uses TRBV29-1 and TRBJ2-1, with TRBD2 matching 12 bases. The CDR3 consists of 16 residues. Trimming at V came to 8 bases and at J to 1 base, leaving 9 bases not matched to a gene. Per germline, CDR1 SQVTM and CDR2 ANQGSEA. The CDR3 DNA reads TGCAGCCTCCGGACTAGCGGGGCTGAATCCTACAATGAGCAGTTCTTC. Translation gives CSLRTSGAESYNEQFF.

As DNA, the CDR3 is TGTGCCAGCAGGACAACCAAAGCGGGGGAGAATGAGCAGTTCTTC. It encodes CASRTTKAGENEQFF. V is TRBV6-5 and J is TRBJ2-1, with 8 bases matching TRBD2. The germline V gene has CDR1 MNHEY and CDR2 SVGAGI. Losses at the gene ends were 6 bases for V and 7 bases for J; bases not matched to a gene: 11. The CDR3 is 15 amino acids.

V is TRBV14 and J is TRBJ2-2; TRBD1 matches 7 bases. Per the germline V gene, CDR1 is SGHDN and CDR2 is FVKESK. The CDR3 spans 13 residues. The V gene end was trimmed by 2 bases and the J gene end by 6 bases; junction bases not matched to a gene: 0. The CDR3 spells CASSQQGAGELFF. The CDR3 DNA is TGTGCCAGCAGCCAACAGGGGGCCGGGGAGCTGTTTTTT. Full variable domain (rest looked up from reference TRBV14 and TRBJ2-2): EAGVTQFPSHSVIEKGQTVTLRCDPISGHDNLYWYRRVMGKEIKFLLHFVKESKQDESGMPNNRFLAERTGGTYSTLKVQPAELEDSGVYFCASSQQGAGELFFGEGSRLTVL.

The chain uses TRBV3-1 (or the pseudogene TRBV3-2) and TRBJ2-7; D perhaps matches TRBD2 (6 bases). This CDR3 is built from 14 residues. From germline, CDR1 is LGHDT and CDR2 YNNKEL (reference sequence). The V gene lost 5 bases and the J gene lost 5 bases, with 16 bases spanning the gap. CDR3 amino acids: CASSKGSGGNEQYF. The CDR3 nucleotides read TGTGCCAGCAGCAAAGGGTCCGGGGGAAACGAGCAGTACTTC.

The genes are TRBV25-1 and TRBJ2-1; possibly TRBD1 for D (5 bases). The germline CDR1 and CDR2 sequences are MGHDK and SYGVNS. V was pared by 5 bases and J by 6 bases, with 11 bases between. The CDR3 has 13 residues. The CDR3 DNA reads as TGTGCCAGCAGTCGGCAGGGTCGCAATGAGCAGTTCTTC. Translated, it gives CASSRQGRNEQFF.

This clone was recorded once. The genes are TRBV11-2 and TRBJ2-5, with TRBD2 matching 13 bases. The J segment lost 13 bases and the V segment lost 4 bases, leaving 18 bases of the junction unmatched. CDR1 is SGHAT, CDR2 FQNNGV, per germline. The CDR3 has 17 residues. CDR3 sequence: CASSSPTHATSGGPRYF. CDR3 nucleotides: TGTGCCAGCAGCTCCCCCACTCACGCGACTAGCGGGGGGCCCCGGTACTTC.

The chain links TRBV7-9 to TRBJ2-6; D unresolved. The germline V and J ends were trimmed by 1 base and 0 bases, with 13 bases remaining between them. This CDR3 region has 18 residues. Germline-derived CDR1 and CDR2 are SEHNR and FQNEAQ (reference sequence). Here the CDR3 reads CASSLDLGLSSGANVLTF. CDR3 DNA sequence: TGTGCCAGCAGCTTAGATTTGGGCCTCAGCTCTGGGGCCAACGTCCTGACTTTC.

This clone appeared once. The chain links TRBV11-1 to TRBJ2-7; 7 positions match TRBD1. V trimming: 1 base; J trimming: 6 bases; junction bases outside the gene matches: 12. Germline values: CDR1 SGHAT, CDR2 FQDESV (reference sequence). The CDR3 extends over 16 amino acids. CDR3 sequence (DNA): TGTGCCAGCAGCTTAGGAGGACAGGCGCCTCAGGGCGAGCAGTACTTC. It translates to CASSLGGQAPQGEQYF. The variable domain in full, with the rest retrieved from reference TRBV11-1 and TRBJ2-7, is EAEVAQSPRYKITEKSQAVAFWCDPISGHATLYWYRQILGQGPELLVQFQDESVVDDSQLPKDRFSAERLKGVDSTLKIQPAELGDSAMYLCASSLGGQAPQGEQYFGPGTRLTVT.

The CDR3, as DNA: TGTGCCAGCAGTCAGGGTATGAACACTGAAGCTTTCTTT. This sequence encodes CASSQGMNTEAFF. V and J are TRBV6-4 and TRBJ1-1; D perhaps matches TRBD1 (5 bases). Germline V CDR1 and CDR2: MRHNA, SNTAGT. The CDR3 has 13 amino acids. V was cut by 5 bases and J by 0 bases, with 7 bases left in between.